The 28 T cell receptor beta chains listed next were all sequenced from one sample in a study of T cell responses to AZD1222 COVID-19 vaccine. TCRdb's table, derived via immunoSEQ multiplex PCR, lists solely in-frame clones and lacks some. The data contain over 100,000 clones, 70% to 90% of them singletons. Here the sequenced sample was peripheral blood, taken on day 0 of AZD1222 vaccination. The receptors stem from an adult in good health.

The gene calls are TRBV28 and TRBJ1-2; D uncertain. V was clipped by 7 bases and J by 8 bases, with 17 bases between them. Germline V gene lookup returns CDR1 MDHEN and CDR2 SYDVKM. This CDR3 comprises 13 residues. CDR3 nucleotide sequence: TGTGCCAGCACCCCCCTGAGCAGTCAGGGCTACACCTTC. Amino acids: CASTPLSSQGYTF.

V usage is TRBV30 and J usage is TRBJ1-6; 8 bases line up with TRBD1. The CDR3 spans 16 residues. The germline V gene has CDR1 GTSNPN and CDR2 SVGIG (reference sequence). The ends lost 8 bases at V and 5 bases at J; junction bases unmatched: 14. Here the CDR3 DNA reads TGTGCCCGTCGGCAGGGGGCCTCCACCGATAATTCACCCCTCCACTTT. Its translation is CARRQGASTDNSPLHF.

Written as DNA, the CDR3 is TGTGCCAGCAGTTCTGGCTATGGCTACACCTTC. Its protein product is CASSSGYGYTF. The chain joins TRBV12-3 or TRBV12-4 to TRBJ1-2; no reliable D call. CDR3 size: 11 residues. With 4 bases removed from V and 4 bases from J, the gap between germline ends came to 4 bases.

This clone has just one count. The chain carries TRBV5-1 and TRBJ1-1; D is unclear. Trimming removed 4 bases from V and 2 bases from J, with 12 bases in between. Germline V gives CDR1 SGHRS, CDR2 YFSETQ. The CDR3 runs 14 residues. CDR3 DNA sequence: TGCGCCAGCAGCCGCAGCGAGCTTAACACTGAAGCTTTCTTT. It specifies CASSRSELNTEAFF.

This chain links TRBV28 with TRBJ1-1; weak D call: TRBD1 (5 bases). Trimming pared 4 bases from V and 2 bases from J, leaving 17 bases between. CDR1 and CDR2 from the germline V gene are MDHEN and SYDVKM. The CDR3 spans 16 residues. CDR3: CASSSPRLRGNTEAFF. The CDR3 nucleotides read TGTGCCAGCAGTTCCCCCCGGCTGAGGGGAAACACTGAAGCTTTCTTT.

The gene calls are TRBV5-1 and TRBJ2-3; weak D call: TRBD2 (6 bases). V lost 0 bases to trimming and J lost 3 bases, with 14 bases between them. Per germline, CDR1 SGHRS and CDR2 YFSETQ. The CDR3 runs 16 residues. The CDR3 DNA reads as TGCGCCAGCAGCTTGGAGGCCCCACGGGGGACAGATACGCAGTATTTT. Protein: CASSLEAPRGTDTQYF.

V is TRBV2 and J is TRBJ2-2; D is ambiguous. Looked up from germline, CDR1 is SNHLY and CDR2 is FYNNEI. This CDR3 has 15 residues. Trimming removed 0 bases from V and 1 base from J, with 6 bases in between. The CDR3 DNA sequence: TGTGCCAGCAGTGAAGCTTGGGGGAACACCGGGGAGCTGTTTTTT. Translated, it gives CASSEAWGNTGELFF.

A few counts support this clone. This chain joins TRBV28 and TRBJ2-2, with D unresolved. The ends were cut back, 6 bases at V and 3 bases at J, with 11 bases in the middle. CDR1 and CDR2 from the germline V gene are MDHEN and SYDVKM. The CDR3 spans 14 residues. This CDR3 reads CASRGYLDTGELFF. The CDR3, as DNA: TGTGCCAGCAGGGGGTATTTGGACACCGGGGAGCTGTTTTTT.

V gene TRBV30 combines with J gene TRBJ2-2, with D uncertain. The CDR3 has 16 residues. The V gene's germline CDR1 is GTSNPN and CDR2 SVGIG (reference sequence). V was trimmed by 6 bases and J by 0 bases, leaving 17 bases between them. The CDR3 bases are TGTGCCTGCCCGGCGAGAAAACCCACGAACACCGGGGAGCTGTTTTTT. Translation: CACPARKPTNTGELFF.

This rearrangement joins TRBV15 to TRBJ1-5; D is ambiguous. Looked up from germline, CDR1 is LNHNV and CDR2 is YYDKDF (reference sequence). This CDR3 spans 15 amino acids. The germline V and J ends were trimmed by 3 bases and 0 bases, with 9 bases remaining between them. CDR3 DNA sequence: TGTGCCACCAGCAGGGAGACCCTTAGCAATCAGCCCCAGCATTTT. This translates into CATSRETLSNQPQHF.

The genes are TRBV3-1 (or the pseudogene TRBV3-2) and TRBJ2-2; 7 nucleotides align to TRBD2. V shed 4 bases, J shed 3 bases, and the junction held 5 bases outside the gene matches. The CDR3 has 15 amino acids. Germline CDR1 is LGHDT and CDR2 is YNNKEL (reference sequence). CDR3 DNA: TGTGCCAGCAGCCTAGGGACTACTTACACCGGGGAGCTGTTTTTT. It yields the protein CASSLGTTYTGELFF.

This sequence joins TRBV24-1 and TRBJ1-4, with 9 bases identical to TRBD1. The trim removed 4 bases at V and 5 bases at J, leaving 4 bases unmatched. The CDR3 spans 15 residues. Per the germline V gene, CDR1 is KGHDR and CDR2 is SFDVKD. The CDR3 spells CATSEPGQGNEKLFF. CDR3 nucleotide sequence: TGTGCCACCAGTGAACCGGGACAGGGAAATGAAAAACTGTTTTTT.

V is TRBV5-1 and J is TRBJ1-1; possibly TRBD1 for D (6 bases). The CDR3 length is 15 residues. V was clipped by 3 bases and J by 2 bases, with 14 bases between them. From germline, CDR1 is SGHRS and CDR2 YFSETQ. CDR3 residues: CASSYPRGSNTEAFF. The DNA of the CDR3 is TGCGCCAGCAGCTACCCCAGGGGCTCAAACACTGAAGCTTTCTTT.

V usage is TRBV18 and J usage is TRBJ1-4; D is perhaps TRBD1 (5 bases). Germline V gives CDR1 KGHSH, CDR2 LQKENI. V was pared by 3 bases and J by 17 bases, with 19 bases between. The CDR3 extends over 13 amino acids. The DNA for the CDR3 is TGTGCCAGCTCACCTACGACAGAGGCTCCTTGTTTTTTT. The encoded protein is CASSPTTEAPCFF.

The chain is built from TRBV11-1 and TRBJ2-1; D possibly corresponds to TRBD2 (7 bases). Germline CDR1 SGHAT, CDR2 FQDESV (reference sequence). The V end was cut by 5 bases, the J end by 0 bases, with 14 bases between. This CDR3 comprises 16 residues. CDR3 amino acids: CASSLNRGASYNEQFF. The CDR3 nucleotides read TGTGCCAGCAGCCTTAACCGGGGGGCCTCCTACAATGAGCAGTTCTTC. The whole variable domain, filled in from reference TRBV11-1 and TRBJ2-1, reads EAEVAQSPRYKITEKSQAVAFWCDPISGHATLYWYRQILGQGPELLVQFQDESVVDDSQLPKDRFSAERLKGVDSTLKIQPAELGDSAMYLCASSLNRGASYNEQFFGPGTRLTVL.

This clone was picked up one time. The chain couples TRBV5-1 to TRBJ2-1; 9 bases are shared with TRBD1. The germline V gene has CDR1 SGHRS and CDR2 YFSETQ. CDR3 length: 15 amino acids. V dropped 0 bases and J dropped 7; count of bases not matched to a gene: 5. CDR3 DNA: TGCGCCAGCAGCTTGGTGGGGACAGGGATTAATGAGCAGTTCTTC. This gives the protein CASSLVGTGINEQFF. The variable domain in full, with the rest retrieved from reference TRBV5-1 and TRBJ2-1, is KAGVTQTPRYLIKTRGQQVTLSCSPISGHRSVSWYQQTPGQGLQFLFEYFSETQRNKGNFPGRFSGRQFSNSRSEMNVSTLELGDSALYLCASSLVGTGINEQFFGPGTRLTVL.

The chain uses TRBV15 and TRBJ2-1; TRBD2 matches 8 bases. The CDR3 loop spans 17 amino acids. V gave up 3 bases and J gave up 0 bases; unmatched junction bases: 7. CDR1 LNHNV and CDR2 YYDKDF come from the germline V gene (reference sequence). CDR3 nucleotide sequence: TGTGCCACCAGCAGCCCGCTAAGCGGGAGCTCCTACAATGAGCAGTTCTTC. It translates to CATSSPLSGSSYNEQFF.

J is TRBJ1-1 and V is TRBV19; tentative D call: TRBD1 (6 bases). CDR1 LNHDA and CDR2 SQIVND come from the germline V gene (reference sequence). The CDR3 runs to 14 residues. V was clipped by 7 bases and J by 5 bases, with 17 bases between them. In DNA form, the CDR3 reads TGTGCCAGTACTGATCCGGGACACTTGACTGAAGCTTTCTTT. This gives the protein CASTDPGHLTEAFF.

The rearrangement uses TRBV7-9 and TRBJ2-1, with TRBD2 matching 7 bases. The CDR3 length is 14 residues. J was trimmed by 8 bases and V by 3 bases; bases with no gene match: 7. Germline CDR1 SEHNR, CDR2 FQNEAQ (reference sequence). CDR3 nucleotides: TGTGCCAGCAGCTTCGAAGGGAGGGATGATGAGCAGTTCTTC. Translation gives CASSFEGRDDEQFF.

This chain connects TRBV29-1 to TRBJ2-1, with unresolved D. Looked up from germline, CDR1 is SQVTM and CDR2 is ANQGSEA. The CDR3 has 14 residues. Trimming cost V 1 base and J 1 base, with 8 bases left between them. CDR3 loop: CSVEGMRSYNEQFF. CDR3 sequence (DNA): TGCAGCGTTGAAGGGATGCGATCCTACAATGAGCAGTTCTTC.

The chain uses TRBV30 and TRBJ1-3; D unclear. The V end lost 2 bases, the J end lost 3 bases, and 17 bases lay between the germline ends. The V gene's germline CDR1 is GTSNPN and CDR2 SVGIG (reference sequence). This CDR3 is 16 amino acids long. This chain's CDR3 is CAWSSEDLPGGNTIYF. CDR3 bases: TGTGCCTGGAGTTCGGAGGACTTACCTGGTGGAAACACCATATATTTT. The full variable domain, in which reference TRBV30 and TRBJ1-3 provide the parts outside the CDR3, is SQTIHQWPATLVQPVGSPLSLECTVEGTSNPNLYWYRQAAGRGLQLLFYSVGIGQISSEVPQNLSASRPQDRQFILSSKKLLLSDSGFYLCAWSSEDLPGGNTIYFGEGSWLTVV.

The chain couples TRBV18 to TRBJ1-2; weak D call: TRBD1 (5 bases). This CDR3 spans 13 amino acids. The germline V gene has CDR1 KGHSH and CDR2 LQKENI. V was clipped by 3 bases and J by 3 bases, with 8 bases between them. CDR3 in DNA: TGTGCCAGCTCACCCGGAGGGGACTATGGCTACACCTTC. Translated, it gives CASSPGGDYGYTF.

CDR3 nucleotides: TGTGCCAGCAGGAAGGGATTGTACACTGAAGCTTTCTTT. The encoded protein is CASRKGLYTEAFF. The V gene is TRBV6-6, the J gene TRBJ1-1; D not resolved. Germline-derived CDR1 and CDR2 are MNHNY and SVGAGI (reference sequence). The V end lost 6 bases, the J end lost 3 bases, and 11 bases lay between the germline ends. The CDR3 runs 13 residues.

The chain recombines TRBV3-1 (or the pseudogene TRBV3-2) with TRBJ1-2; a weak D match, TRBD1 (5 bases). Germline V CDR1 and CDR2: LGHDT, YNNKEL (reference sequence). V dropped 4 bases and J dropped 2 bases, with 11 bases sitting between them. CDR3 size: 14 residues. The DNA for the CDR3 is TGTGCCAGCAGCCGTACGACAGCCAACTATGGCTACACCTTC. It is translated as CASSRTTANYGYTF.

This clone was seen a single time. The rearrangement uses TRBV13 and TRBJ2-1; 7 nucleotides line up with TRBD2. The CDR3 extends over 15 amino acids. After removal of 0 bases from V and 5 bases from J, the junction contained 4 bases not matched to a gene. CDR1 PRHDT and CDR2 FYEKMQ come from the germline V gene (reference sequence). The CDR3 loop reads CASSLGQGGHNEQFF. In DNA form, the CDR3 reads TGTGCCAGCAGCTTAGGCCAGGGAGGGCACAATGAGCAGTTCTTC.

V is TRBV7-3 and J is TRBJ1-2; TRBD1 agrees at 11 bases. Losses at the gene ends were 4 bases for V and 6 bases for J; bases not matched to a gene: 4. There are 14 residues in the CDR3. Germline-derived CDR1 and CDR2 are SGHTA and FQGTGA. Written as DNA, the CDR3 is TGTGCCAGCAGCTCCGGGACAGGGGGGAATGGCTACACCTTC. It specifies CASSSGTGGNGYTF.

DNA for the CDR3: TGCGCCAGCAGCGTTTCCGGGACAGGGCACTACGAGCAGTACTTC. Protein: CASSVSGTGHYEQYF. The chain joins TRBV5-1 to TRBJ2-7; 9 nucleotides match TRBD1. The CDR3 covers 15 residues. The germline V gene has CDR1 SGHRS and CDR2 YFSETQ. The V segment lost 4 bases and the J segment 3 bases; nucleotides outside the gene matches: 8. The full variable domain, with the rest looked up from reference TRBV5-1 and TRBJ2-7, is KAGVTQTPRYLIKTRGQQVTLSCSPISGHRSVSWYQQTPGQGLQFLFEYFSETQRNKGNFPGRFSGRQFSNSRSEMNVSTLELGDSALYLCASSVSGTGHYEQYFGPGTRLTVT.

CDR3 loop: CASSLVWGDTEAFF. DNA for the CDR3: TGCGCCAGCAGCTTGGTGTGGGGAGACACTGAAGCTTTCTTT. V gene TRBV5-1 combines with J gene TRBJ1-1; D remains ambiguous. The CDR3 length is 14 residues. V lost 0 bases and J 3 bases, leaving 9 bases between the germline ends. Germline-derived CDR1 and CDR2 are SGHRS and YFSETQ. The full variable domain, with the rest looked up from reference TRBV5-1 and TRBJ1-1, is KAGVTQTPRYLIKTRGQQVTLSCSPISGHRSVSWYQQTPGQGLQFLFEYFSETQRNKGNFPGRFSGRQFSNSRSEMNVSTLELGDSALYLCASSLVWGDTEAFFGQGTRLTVV.